The present TCR beta chain was sequenced within a study of Ad26.COV2.S vaccination and SARS-CoV-2 variants. As for the study in general: It was the COV1001 Ad26.COV2.S trial arm that included the donor. Ad26.COV2.S shots went into the muscle once or twice, 56 days apart.

Sequenced by immunoSEQ multiplex PCR; TCRdb stores in-frame clones only, minus some. The data contain 300,000 to 350,000 clones, about 88% of them singletons. The CDR3 spans 15 residues. The V gene's germline CDR1 is SEHNR and CDR2 FQNEAQ (reference sequence). Trimming pared 0 bases from V and 6 bases from J, leaving 15 bases between. Treatment reported: approximately 18 received Ad26.COV2.S at low or high dose, single or two shots; a few received placebo; per-sample allocation not given. Collection of samples fell on day 63 after the first vaccine or placebo injection. This person who donated was an adult of 18-55 years in Boston.

The gene calls are TRBV7-9 and TRBJ2-7; D ambiguous. The sequencing used peripheral blood, collected in a trial of Ad26.COV2.S vaccine versus placebo. The origin of this receptor is a person aged 18-60 years who received the Ad26.COV2.S COVID-19 vaccine or a placebo. The CDR3 protein is CASSLAPADTSEQYF. The DNA of the CDR3 is TGTGCCAGCAGCTTAGCCCCTGCCGACACGTCCGAGCAGTACTTC.